This TCR beta chain is drawn from a study of cytomegalovirus exposure and HLA in healthy donors. As to this clone: Its antigen remains unknown.

Study-wide findings and caveats: It was reported in a later analysis that an Asian-associated ancestry cluster showed fewer N-insertions than the 666-donor mean.

Germline V gene data show CDR1 as SGHTA and CDR2 as FQGNSA. This CDR3 is built from 14 residues. Trimming at V came to 3 bases and at J to 15 bases, leaving 10 bases not matched to a gene. Sampled while nominally healthy, donors likely had unrecorded immune exposures. Use of 60 Vbeta and 13 Jbeta primers characterized the PCR. TCRdb's copy holds only in-frame clones and misses some; the assay was immunoSEQ multiplex PCR. Of 150,000 to 200,000 clones in the sample, approximately 85% were seen once. The genes are TRBV7-2 and TRBJ2-1; 11 bases align to TRBD2. The receptor was isolated from a woman in her forties or fifties in good health and CMV-seronegative. Sequencing was carried out using PBMCs. CDR3 sequence: CASSFSGTSGVGFF. As DNA, the CDR3 is TGTGCCAGCAGCTTTTCCGGGACTAGCGGAGTGGGGTTCTTC.